Below are 6 T cell receptor beta chains sequenced from a single sample in a study of blood T cell dynamics during melanoma immunotherapy. Sequenced by immunoSEQ multiplex PCR; TCRdb stores in-frame clones only, minus some. The sample has about 8,500 clones; more than 65% are singletons. The time point is: pre-treatment baseline. Sequenced here: blood, sampled from a patient treated with checkpoint blockade. The receptors derive from a human donor with melanoma.

The gene calls are TRBV19 and TRBJ1-5; possible D gene TRBD1, 5 bases. The CDR3 is 16 residues long. The ends were cut back, 2 bases at V and 3 bases at J, with 14 bases in the middle. Looked up from germline, CDR1 is LNHDA and CDR2 is SQIVND (reference sequence). CDR3 sequence reads: CASSIRGRATNQPQHF. CDR3 coding DNA: TGTGCCAGTAGTATACGGGGCAGGGCGACCAATCAGCCCCAGCATTTT.

A few counts support this clone. The chain employs TRBV2 and TRBJ1-1; D not certain. Between the trimmed V and J ends, which lost 4 bases and 11 bases, there was a span of 2 bases. Germline V gives CDR1 SNHLY, CDR2 FYNNEI. CDR3 length: 8 amino acids. CDR3 DNA: TGTGCCAGCAGTGGTGCTTTCTTT. Its protein is CASSGAFF.

The chain couples TRBV4-2 to TRBJ1-1; D not certain. The CDR3 is 15 residues long. V lost 0 bases and J lost 7, with 15 bases in between. CDR1 is LGHNA, CDR2 YNFKEQ, per germline. The DNA for the CDR3 is TGTGCCAGCAGCCAAGATTTAACGGCGGCGAATGAAGCTTTCTTT. Its protein product is CASSQDLTAANEAFF.

This sequence joins TRBV6-5 and TRBJ2-4; D may be TRBD1 or TRBD2 (5 bases each). The V gene lost 6 bases and the J gene lost 6 bases, with 15 bases spanning the gap. CDR3 length equals 14 residues. From germline, CDR1 is MNHEY and CDR2 SVGAGI. The CDR3 region has the DNA TGTGCCAGCAGACCTCCGAGGGGTGGAAACATTCAGTACTTC. It yields the protein CASRPPRGGNIQYF.

V usage is TRBV30 and J usage is TRBJ2-2; TRBD1 matches 7 bases. The CDR3 length is 13 residues. V dropped 1 base and J dropped 4; count of bases not matched to a gene: 0. CDR1 is GTSNPN, CDR2 SVGIG, per germline (reference sequence). The CDR3 coding sequence is TGTGCCTGGAGTGGGGACAGCACCGGGGAGCTGTTTTTT. Translated, it gives CAWSGDSTGELFF.

J is TRBJ2-7 and V is TRBV21-1. TRBV21-1 is noted as a pseudogene. This CDR3 spans 15 amino acids. The CDR3 protein is CASSKEGRALYEQYF. The CDR3 nucleotides are TGTGCCAGCAGCAAAGAGGGACGTGCGCTCTACGAGCAGTACTTC.